These 9 T cell receptor beta chains originate from one sample sequenced in a study of blood T cell repertoires in COVID-19. Measured with immunoSEQ multiplex PCR; TCRdb has only the in-frame clones, and not every one. Of some 150,000 clones in the sample, about four fifths were seen once. Sequencing input: peripheral blood. The source of these receptors is a human donor in a cohort sampled during active COVID-19.

CDR3 amino acids: CASATDQLGEQYF. CDR3 bases: TGTGCCAGTGCGACAGACCAACTGGGCGAGCAGTACTTC. The rearrangement links TRBV2 to TRBJ2-7, with D possibly being TRBD1 (5 bases). Germline V gene lookup returns CDR1 SNHLY and CDR2 FYNNEI. This CDR3 comprises 13 residues. V was trimmed by 9 bases and J by 6 bases, leaving 18 bases between them.

V and J are TRBV19 and TRBJ2-5, with D possibly being TRBD2 (5 bases). Germline CDR1 and CDR2: LNHDA and SQIVND (reference sequence). The CDR3 totals 15 residues. V was cut by 4 bases and J by 5 bases, with 17 bases left in between. CDR3 residues: CASSRNRDLGETQYF. In DNA, the CDR3 is TGTGCCAGTAGTAGAAACCGGGATCTAGGGGAGACCCAGTACTTC.

The CDR3 DNA reads as TGCAGCGTCGGACAGGCAACTAATGAAAAACTGTTTTTT. Its translation: CSVGQATNEKLFF. The chain links TRBV29-1 to TRBJ1-4, with 7 bases lining up with TRBD1. The germline CDR1 and CDR2 sequences are SQVTM and ANQGSEA. CDR3 length: 13 residues. Trimming removed 6 bases from V and 0 bases from J; junction bases left unmatched: 1.

The chain is built from TRBV10-1 and TRBJ1-2, with 8 bases identical to TRBD1. The germline CDR1 and CDR2 sequences are WNHNN and SYGVQD (reference sequence). The CDR3 loop spans 18 amino acids. Trimming cost V 4 bases and J 7 bases; bases outside gene matches: 20. The CDR3 protein is CASSASDRHRGDYSGYTF. The CDR3 bases are TGCGCCAGCAGTGCCTCGGACCGCCACAGGGGGGACTATAGTGGCTACACCTTC.

This sequence joins TRBV4-2 and TRBJ2-7; tentatively, D is TRBD2 (6 bases). Trimming left V 0 bases short and J 2 bases short, with 14 bases between. CDR3 length: 16 residues. CDR1 LGHNA and CDR2 YNFKEQ come from the germline V gene. The CDR3 coding sequence is TGTGCCAGCAGCCAAGAGTATGCCAGCGGGCCCTACGAGCAGTACTTC. Residues: CASSQEYASGPYEQYF.

The chain uses TRBV7-3 and TRBJ2-2, with TRBD2 identical over 13 bases. The CDR3 has 18 amino acids. The germline CDR1 and CDR2 sequences are SGHTA and FQGTGA. V was clipped by 4 bases and J by 4 bases; unmatched bases: 9. CDR3 in amino acids: CASSSRTSGRSSTGELFF. The CDR3 DNA reads as TGTGCCAGCAGCTCGAGGACTAGCGGGAGAAGCAGCACCGGGGAGCTGTTTTTT.

The chain links TRBV10-3 to TRBJ2-3; D is unresolved. CDR1 is ENHRY and CDR2 is SYGVKD in the germline V gene. The CDR3 runs 13 residues. V lost 7 bases and J 0 bases, leaving 8 bases between the germline ends. The CDR3 protein is CAIKTGSTDTQYF. The CDR3 DNA reads as TGTGCCATCAAAACGGGTAGCACAGATACGCAGTATTTT.

The chain uses TRBV4-3 and TRBJ2-5, with D unclear. The germline V gene has CDR1 LGHNA and CDR2 YSLEER. This CDR3 comprises 17 residues. Trimming took 4 bases from V and 5 from J, leaving 23 bases between them. CDR3 in amino acids: CASSRDSFVGFRETQYF. For the CDR3, the DNA is TGCGCCAGCAGCCGCGATAGCTTCGTAGGATTTCGGGAGACCCAGTACTTC.

The chain carries TRBV7-9 and TRBJ2-2; no clear D. Germline V CDR1 and CDR2: SEHNR, FQNEAQ (reference sequence). V was cut by 1 base and J by 7 bases, with 7 bases left in between. The CDR3 length is 13 residues. The CDR3 protein is CASSLDLSGELFF. DNA of the CDR3: TGTGCCAGCAGCTTAGATTTGAGCGGGGAGCTGTTTTTT.